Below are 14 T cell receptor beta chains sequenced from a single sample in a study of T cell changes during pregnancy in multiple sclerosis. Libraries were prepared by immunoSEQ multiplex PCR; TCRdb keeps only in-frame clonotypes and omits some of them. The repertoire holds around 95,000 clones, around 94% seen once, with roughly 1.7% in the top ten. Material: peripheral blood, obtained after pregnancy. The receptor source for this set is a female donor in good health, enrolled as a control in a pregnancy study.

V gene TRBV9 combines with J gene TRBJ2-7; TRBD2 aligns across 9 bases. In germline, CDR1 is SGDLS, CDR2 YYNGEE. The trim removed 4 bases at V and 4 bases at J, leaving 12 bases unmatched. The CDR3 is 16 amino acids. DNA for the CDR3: TGTGCCAGCAGCCCTGAACAGGCGGGAGGGGGGTACGAGCAGTACTTC. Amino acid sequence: CASSPEQAGGGYEQYF.

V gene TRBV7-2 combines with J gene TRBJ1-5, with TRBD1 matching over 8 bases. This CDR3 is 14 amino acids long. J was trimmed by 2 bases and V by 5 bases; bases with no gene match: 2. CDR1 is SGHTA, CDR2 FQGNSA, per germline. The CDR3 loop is CASSPDRGNQPQHF. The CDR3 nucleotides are TGTGCCAGCAGCCCGGACAGGGGCAATCAGCCCCAGCATTTT.

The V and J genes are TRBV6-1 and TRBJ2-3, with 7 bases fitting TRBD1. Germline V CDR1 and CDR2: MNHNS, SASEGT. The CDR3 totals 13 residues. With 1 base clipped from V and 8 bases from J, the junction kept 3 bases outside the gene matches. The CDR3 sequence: CASSEGAGGTQYF. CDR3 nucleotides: TGTGCCAGCAGTGAAGGGGCAGGGGGTACGCAGTATTTT.

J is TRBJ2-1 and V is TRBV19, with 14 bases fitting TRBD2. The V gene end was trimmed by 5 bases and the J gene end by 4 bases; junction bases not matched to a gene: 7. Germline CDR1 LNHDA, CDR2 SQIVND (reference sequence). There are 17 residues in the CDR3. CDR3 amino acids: CASSPGLAGASYNEQFF. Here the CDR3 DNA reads TGTGCCAGTAGTCCGGGACTAGCGGGAGCGTCTTACAATGAGCAGTTCTTC.

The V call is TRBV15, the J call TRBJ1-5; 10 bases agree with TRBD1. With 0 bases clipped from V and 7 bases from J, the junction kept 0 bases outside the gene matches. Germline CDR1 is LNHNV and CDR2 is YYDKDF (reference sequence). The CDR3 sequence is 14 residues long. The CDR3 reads CATSRETGGQPQHF. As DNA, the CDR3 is TGTGCCACCAGCAGAGAGACAGGGGGCCAGCCCCAGCATTTT.

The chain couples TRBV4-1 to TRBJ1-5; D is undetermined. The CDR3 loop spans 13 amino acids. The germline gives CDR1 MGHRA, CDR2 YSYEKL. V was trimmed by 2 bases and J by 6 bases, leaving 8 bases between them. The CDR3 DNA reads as TGCGCCAGCAGCCAATACTCTGGTCAGCCCCAGCATTTT. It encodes CASSQYSGQPQHF.

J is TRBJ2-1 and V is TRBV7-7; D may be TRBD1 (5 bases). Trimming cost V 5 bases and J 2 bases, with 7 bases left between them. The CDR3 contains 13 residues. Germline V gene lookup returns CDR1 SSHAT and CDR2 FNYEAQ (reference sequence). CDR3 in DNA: TGTGCCAGCAGCGCAGGGCCCTACAATGAGCAGTTCTTC. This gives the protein CASSAGPYNEQFF.

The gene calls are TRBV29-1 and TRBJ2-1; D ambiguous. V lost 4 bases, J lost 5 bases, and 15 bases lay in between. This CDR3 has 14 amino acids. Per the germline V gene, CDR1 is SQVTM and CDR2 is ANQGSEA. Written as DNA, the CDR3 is TGCAGCGTTGTAGGCAGGTTATTAAACAATGAGCAGTTCTTC. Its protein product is CSVVGRLLNNEQFF.

Here the CDR3 reads CASSLGGGRNTEAFF. Here the CDR3 DNA reads TGTGCCAGCAGTTTAGGGGGGGGGAGGAACACTGAAGCTTTCTTT. The V call is TRBV27, the J call TRBJ1-1; D is possibly TRBD1 (5 bases). Germline V CDR1 and CDR2: MNHEY, SMNVEV (reference sequence). This CDR3 region has 15 residues. V was trimmed by 2 bases and J by 1 base, leaving 11 bases between them.

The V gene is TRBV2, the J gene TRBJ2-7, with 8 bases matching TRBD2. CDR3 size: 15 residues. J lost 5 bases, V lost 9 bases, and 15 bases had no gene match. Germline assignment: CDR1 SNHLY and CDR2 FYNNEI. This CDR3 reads CASTHPGGSEDEQYF. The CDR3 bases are TGTGCCAGTACACACCCGGGGGGGTCCGAGGACGAGCAGTACTTC.

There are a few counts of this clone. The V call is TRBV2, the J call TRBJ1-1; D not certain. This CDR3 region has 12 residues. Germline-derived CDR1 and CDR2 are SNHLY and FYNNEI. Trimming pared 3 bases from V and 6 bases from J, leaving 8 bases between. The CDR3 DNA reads TGTGCCAGCAGTGATGTGTATTCTGAAGCTTTCTTT. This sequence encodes CASSDVYSEAFF.

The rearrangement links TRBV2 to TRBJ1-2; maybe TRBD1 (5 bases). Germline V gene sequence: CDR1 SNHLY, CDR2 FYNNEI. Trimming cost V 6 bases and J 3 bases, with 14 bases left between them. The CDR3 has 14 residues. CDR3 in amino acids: CASRDQGSDYGYTF. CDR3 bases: TGTGCCAGCAGAGACCAGGGTAGTGACTATGGCTACACCTTC.

DNA for the CDR3: TGTGCCAGCAGCTTGGGACAGAGCACAGATACGCAGTATTTT. Its protein is CASSLGQSTDTQYF. This sequence joins TRBV5-8 and TRBJ2-3; D perhaps matches TRBD1 (5 bases). V gave up 0 bases and J gave up 0 bases, with 5 bases separating them. In germline, CDR1 is SGHTS, CDR2 YDEGEE. There are 14 residues in the CDR3.

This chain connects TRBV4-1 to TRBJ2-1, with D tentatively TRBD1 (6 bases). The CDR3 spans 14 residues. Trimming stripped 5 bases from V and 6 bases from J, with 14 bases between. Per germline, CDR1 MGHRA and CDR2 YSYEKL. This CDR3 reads CASSDNREGNEQFF. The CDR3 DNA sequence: TGCGCCAGCAGCGACAACAGGGAAGGCAATGAGCAGTTCTTC.